What follows are 18 T cell receptor beta chains derived from one specimen sequenced in a study of cytotoxic CD8 clonotypes in ibrutinib-treated CLL. TCRdb keeps only in-frame clones here, not all; method: immunoSEQ multiplex PCR. The sample contains around 310,000 clones, more than 65% of which appear only once. The starting material was PBMCs, obtained before ibrutinib treatment. These TCRs come from a human donor with chronic lymphocytic leukemia.

For this clone: An end of the junction does not agree with germline; a read error may underlie this. V usage is TRBV7-7 and J usage is TRBJ2-2; a possible D gene is TRBD2 (6 bases). CDR3 size: 15 residues. Germline V gene data show CDR1 as SSHAT and CDR2 as FNYEAQ (reference sequence). CDR3 nucleotide sequence: TGTGCTAGCAGCTTAGCGGTGGGAGACACCGGGGAGCTGTTTTTT. Protein product: CASSLAVGDTGELFF.

This rearrangement joins TRBV7-3 to TRBJ2-7; D ambiguous. Germline CDR1 reads SGHTA; CDR2 reads FQGTGA. This CDR3 is 15 amino acids long. Trimming left V 5 bases short and J 5 bases short, with 19 bases between. CDR3 nucleotides: TGTGCCAGCAGCCTATCCGCTTCGCCCCTTGACGAGCAGTACTTC. Residues: CASSLSASPLDEQYF.

The chain has TRBV2 and TRBJ2-1; 7 positions agree with TRBD2. The CDR3 is 19 amino acids. The J segment lost 4 bases and the V segment lost 3 bases, leaving 18 bases of the junction unmatched. The V gene's germline CDR1 is SNHLY and CDR2 FYNNEI. The CDR3 nucleotides are TGTGCCAGCAGTGATCTTCGAAATGAAGACCTAGCGGTTTACAATGAGCAGTTCTTC. Translating it yields CASSDLRNEDLAVYNEQFF.

CDR3 sequence (DNA): TGTGCCATCAGTGAGACAGGGAGTCGGACAGATACGCAGTATTTT. This gives the protein CAISETGSRTDTQYF. V gene TRBV10-3 combines with J gene TRBJ2-3; maybe TRBD1 (6 bases). From germline, CDR1 is ENHRY and CDR2 SYGVKD. Trimming stripped 2 bases from V and 3 bases from J, with 12 bases between. This CDR3 has 15 amino acids.

The CDR3 here is CASRPLAGVYEQYF. In nucleotides, the CDR3 is TGTGCCAGCAGACCCCTAGCGGGAGTCTACGAGCAGTACTTC. The chain has TRBV6-5 and TRBJ2-7, with 10 nucleotides matching TRBD2. V shed 6 bases, J shed 3 bases, and the junction held 5 bases outside the gene matches. CDR3 length: 14 residues. Germline CDR1 MNHEY, CDR2 SVGAGI.

V is TRBV4-1 and J is TRBJ2-7; D remains ambiguous. This CDR3 has 15 residues. Trimming removed 1 base at V and 3 bases at J, with 13 bases between. CDR1 and CDR2 from the germline V gene are MGHRA and YSYEKL. The CDR3, as DNA: TGCGCCAGCAGCCAAGGTCAACGGGCCTACTACGAGCAGTACTTC. This sequence encodes CASSQGQRAYYEQYF.

The chain is built from TRBV5-1 and TRBJ1-1; D is perhaps TRBD1 (6 bases). V lost 6 bases to trimming and J lost 1 base, with 16 bases between them. CDR3 size: 15 residues. CDR1 is SGHRS and CDR2 is YFSETQ in the germline V gene. CDR3 sequence reads: CASNTMGAGNTEAFF. CDR3 bases: TGCGCCAGCAATACGATGGGGGCCGGGAACACTGAAGCTTTCTTT.

The V call is TRBV2, the J call TRBJ2-1, with 9 bases fitting TRBD1. The trim removed 4 bases at V and 9 bases at J, leaving 13 bases unmatched. The CDR3 has 16 residues. In germline, CDR1 is SNHLY, CDR2 FYNNEI. The DNA of the CDR3 is TGTGCCAGCAGTGTCTCCACAGGGGGCAGGTCGGGTGAGCAGTTCTTC. Its translation: CASSVSTGGRSGEQFF.

The chain combines TRBV5-1 with TRBJ2-3, with 9 bases matching TRBD2. Looked up from germline, CDR1 is SGHRS and CDR2 is YFSETQ. The CDR3 runs to 15 residues. V lost 4 bases and J lost 0; bases outside the gene matches: 3. This CDR3 is CASSVTSGSTDTQYF. In DNA form, the CDR3 reads TGCGCCAGCAGCGTGACTAGCGGTAGCACAGATACGCAGTATTTT.

This chain uses TRBV15 with TRBJ2-1, with D perhaps being TRBD1 or TRBD2 (6 bases each). Germline V gene lookup returns CDR1 LNHNV and CDR2 YYDKDF (reference sequence). Trimming shortened V by 1 base and J by 2 bases, and 9 bases separated the two germline ends. There are 15 residues in the CDR3. The CDR3 DNA is TGTGCCACCAGCAGAGGGCGGGACACCTACAATGAGCAGTTCTTC. Residues: CATSRGRDTYNEQFF. Together with reference TRBV15 and TRBJ2-1, the CDR3 gives the full variable domain: DAMVIQNPRYQVTQFGKPVTLSCSQTLNHNVMYWYQQKSSQAPKLLFHYYDKDFNNEADTPDNFQSRRPNTSFCFLDIRSPGLGDTAMYLCATSRGRDTYNEQFFGPGTRLTVL.

The chain has TRBV5-8 and TRBJ2-3; 9 bases agree with TRBD1. This CDR3 comprises 15 residues. Per the germline V gene, CDR1 is SGHTS and CDR2 is YDEGEE. The ends lost 4 bases at V and 3 bases at J; junction bases unmatched: 6. CDR3 residues: CASSAGTGLTDTQYF. CDR3 nucleotide sequence: TGTGCCAGCAGCGCCGGGACAGGGTTAACAGATACGCAGTATTTT.

A word on this clone: This CDR3 fails to terminate in the conserved phenylalanine or tryptophan, so it likely reflects a read error. The limits of the CDR3 on the DNA are not certain, so only TCRdb's listed CDR3 is given. The CDR3 is CASSIQQGKRS. The chain carries TRBV6-1 and TRBJ2-7; TRBD1 is the table's D call, not checked against the DNA. The germline V gene has CDR1 MNHNS and CDR2 SASEGT. The CDR3 has 11 residues if both end residues are counted.

V is TRBV15 and J is TRBJ2-3; 8 positions agree with TRBD2. There are 17 residues in the CDR3. Germline lookup yields CDR1 LNHNV and CDR2 YYDKDF (reference sequence). J gave up 1 base and V 2 bases, and 8 bases lay outside the gene matches. CDR3 loop: CATSRKLPGLGTDTQYF. CDR3 coding DNA: TGTGCCACCAGCAGAAAACTCCCGGGACTAGGCACAGATACGCAGTATTTT.

V usage is TRBV18 and J usage is TRBJ2-2; D gene unclear. Germline V gene data show CDR1 as KGHSH and CDR2 as LQKENI. The CDR3 spans 16 residues. The V and J ends lost 1 base and 0 bases respectively, with 9 bases between them. CDR3 DNA: TGTGCCAGCTCACCACAAAAGGGATCGAACACCGGGGAGCTGTTTTTT. Its protein product is CASSPQKGSNTGELFF.

The rearrangement joins TRBV4-1 to TRBJ1-2; no firm D call. V lost 4 bases to trimming and J lost 2 bases, with 11 bases between them. From germline, CDR1 is MGHRA and CDR2 YSYEKL. CDR3 size: 14 residues. In nucleotides, the CDR3 is TGCGCCAGCAGCCCCGTCGGGGTGAACTATGGCTACACCTTC. This codes for CASSPVGVNYGYTF.

This chain links TRBV30 with TRBJ2-5; TRBD2 agrees at 10 bases. The CDR3 contains 15 residues. Germline CDR1 is GTSNPN and CDR2 is SVGIG (reference sequence). V gave up 0 bases and J gave up 7 bases; unmatched junction bases: 8. The DNA for the CDR3 is TGTGCCTGGAGTGTAGGGACTAGCGTGGTGCGGACCCAGTACTTC. This gives the protein CAWSVGTSVVRTQYF.

The rearrangement uses TRBV27 and TRBJ1-2; D is perhaps TRBD1 (6 bases). The V end lost 4 bases, the J end lost 4 bases, and 10 bases lay between the germline ends. Per germline, CDR1 MNHEY and CDR2 SMNVEV (reference sequence). CDR3 length equals 13 residues. The CDR3 sequence is CASSWGAGYGYTF. CDR3 DNA sequence: TGTGCCAGCAGTTGGGGGGCCGGCTATGGCTACACCTTC.

The gene calls are TRBV6-5 and TRBJ1-3; no reliable D call. Germline CDR1 and CDR2: MNHEY and SVGAGI. V lost 3 bases and J 4 bases, leaving 10 bases between the germline ends. The CDR3 runs 14 residues. CDR3 DNA: TGTGCCAGCAGTTATAGGGCTGGAGGAAACACCATATATTTT. Amino acids: CASSYRAGGNTIYF.